The T cell receptor beta chain described here comes from a study of PD-L1 blockade in urothelial cancer (dated by TCRdb to 2017 to 2019). Background for the entire study: Every patient began therapy around 2014 and was given atezolizumab 1,200 mg intravenously every 3 weeks. An exploratory multi-omic analysis was conducted of the somatic, immune and clinical correlates of response to PD-L1 blockade with atezolizumab in urothelial cancer. Durable clinical benefit was achieved by nine patients but not by the remaining 20. Blood samples were analyzed at two time points: 3 weeks after treatment start (second dose) and 6 weeks after treatment start. Twenty-nine patients had pretreatment blood TCR-seq, about 24 had at least one posttreatment blood collection, and about 24 had tumor TCR-seq. TCR sequencing covered pretreatment tumor samples and matched, serially collected peripheral blood taken before and after atezolizumab treatment. Durable clinical benefit was defined as a progression-free survival longer than 6 months, and TCR features were additionally tested against progression-free survival and overall survival. Blood samples yielded a median of about 150,000 T cells and around 83,000 unique TCRs, with median clonality approximately 0.08. In the same patients who had TCR sequencing, pretreatment tumors also underwent whole exome sequencing and RNA sequencing. An ECOG performance status of 0 or 1 was recorded for the patients, and 0 to 3 prior chemotherapy regimens had been received by the patients. About 85% of the roughly 30 patients were males with bladder-origin urothelial cancer, and 18 of 29 reported a prior smoking history. The paper's findings and limits, for the study overall: Improved progression-free and overall survival was found to be associated with pretreatment peripheral blood TCR clonality below the median. Because the sample size was small (n ≈ 27) and many exploratory analyses were performed, the results are intended to be hypothesis-generating. At 3 weeks after the start of treatment, tumor-associated TCR clones in peripheral blood had expanded more in patients with durable benefit (n ≈ 20, p = 0.022).

Note on this clone: This clone's antigen is unknown. The input lacks base qualities; no much larger clone sits a single base away.

Taken from the germline V gene, the CDR1 and CDR2 loops are MDHEN and SYDVKM. Compared with germline, V lacks 5 bases and J lacks 5 bases; bases without a gene match: 10. The CDR3 sequence holds 15 residues, the cysteine and phenylalanine included. Only CDR3 DNA is held: 45 bases, read in frame from base 1. Each PCR received spiked-in synthetic TCR analog templates so that absolute template abundance could be estimated from read counts. The immunoSEQ assay was used to amplify TCRbeta CDR3 regions from genomic DNA with bias-controlled V and J gene primers. Sequencing of rearranged TCRbeta segments was done at approximately 20X coverage. Per the source publication's procedure: Sequencing errors were corrected by clustering and CDR3s were annotated against IMGT to assign V, D and J genes. Downstream analyses used only productive TCRbeta rearrangements, leaving out any out-of-frame or stop-codon sequences. Clonality was calculated as one minus the Shannon entropy normalized by the log of the number of unique productive sequences. Fisher's exact test with Benjamini-Hochberg correction, at a threshold of adjusted p below 0.01, was used to find clones that differed between time points or between blood and tumor. TCRdb re-hosts the immuneACCESS table, in-frame sequences only. Its copies lack some clones; in the studies checked, an unresolved V gene accounts for under half of them, and the cause for the rest is not known. The V and J calls and clone size come from that table; D and trimming were worked out from the DNA. This sample gives about 100,000 clones in total; about 91% of them show up just once. Almost 0.95% of the sample is in the top ten clones.

The cohort comprised 25 to 30 patients with locally advanced or metastatic urothelial carcinoma treated at Memorial Sloan Kettering on a trial protocol. Peripheral blood mononuclear cells were collected pretreatment and during treatment, with between 1 and 8 total time points per patient. The Qiagen DNeasy Blood extraction kit was used to purify genomic DNA from total PBMCs and tumor samples. Collected pretreatment and during treatment, PBMCs were isolated and stored as previously described. The chain is assembled from TRBV28 and TRBJ2-7; 9 bases in between match TRBD1. The TCR was taken from an elderly woman with urothelial cancer. The sequencing here drew on PBMCs, taken around atezolizumab (anti-PD-L1) treatment. The CDR3 reads as follows: CASSPPGQGNDEQYF. Here is the DNA: TGTGCCAGCAGTCCTCCGGGACAGGGAAACGACGAGCAGTACTTC.